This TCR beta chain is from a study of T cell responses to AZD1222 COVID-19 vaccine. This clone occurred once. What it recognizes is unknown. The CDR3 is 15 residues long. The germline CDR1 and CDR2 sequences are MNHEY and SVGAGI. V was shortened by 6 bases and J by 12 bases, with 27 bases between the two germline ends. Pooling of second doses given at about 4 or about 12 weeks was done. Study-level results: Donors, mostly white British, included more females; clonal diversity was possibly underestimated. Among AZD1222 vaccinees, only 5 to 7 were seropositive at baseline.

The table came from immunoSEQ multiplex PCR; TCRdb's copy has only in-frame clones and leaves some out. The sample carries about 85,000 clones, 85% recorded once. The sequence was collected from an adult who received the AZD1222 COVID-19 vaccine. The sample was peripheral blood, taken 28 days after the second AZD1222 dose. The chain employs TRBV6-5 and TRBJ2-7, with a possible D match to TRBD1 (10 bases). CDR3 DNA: TGTGCCAGCAGCCTCACAGCGGGGGGACAGGGGTATCTGTACTTC. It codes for CASSLTAGGQGYLYF.